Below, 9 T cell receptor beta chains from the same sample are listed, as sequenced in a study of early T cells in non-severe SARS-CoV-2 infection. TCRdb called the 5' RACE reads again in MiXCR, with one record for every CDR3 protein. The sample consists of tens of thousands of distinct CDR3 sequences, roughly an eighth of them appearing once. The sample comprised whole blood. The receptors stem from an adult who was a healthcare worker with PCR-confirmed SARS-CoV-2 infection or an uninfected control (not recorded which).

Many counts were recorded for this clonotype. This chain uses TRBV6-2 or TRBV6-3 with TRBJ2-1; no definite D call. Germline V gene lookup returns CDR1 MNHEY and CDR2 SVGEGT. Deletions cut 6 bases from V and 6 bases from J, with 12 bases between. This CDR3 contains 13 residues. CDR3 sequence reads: CASSQVLGNEQFF. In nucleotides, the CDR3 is TGTGCCAGCAGCCAGGTCCTAGGCAATGAGCAGTTCTTC.

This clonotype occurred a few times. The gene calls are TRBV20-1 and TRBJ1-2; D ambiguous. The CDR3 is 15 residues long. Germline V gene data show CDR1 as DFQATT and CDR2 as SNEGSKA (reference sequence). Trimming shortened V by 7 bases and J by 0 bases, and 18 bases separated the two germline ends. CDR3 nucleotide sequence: TGCAGTGTCAGTGACGGACCTTTTGCTAACTATGGCTACACCTTC. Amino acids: CSVSDGPFANYGYTF.

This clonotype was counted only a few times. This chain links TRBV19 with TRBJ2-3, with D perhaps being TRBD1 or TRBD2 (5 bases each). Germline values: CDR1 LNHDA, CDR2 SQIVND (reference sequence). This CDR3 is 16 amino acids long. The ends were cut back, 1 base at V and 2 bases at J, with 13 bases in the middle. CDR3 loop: CASSIGRAGYTDTQYF. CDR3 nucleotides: TGTGCCAGTAGTATAGGGCGGGCAGGGTACACAGATACGCAGTATTTT.

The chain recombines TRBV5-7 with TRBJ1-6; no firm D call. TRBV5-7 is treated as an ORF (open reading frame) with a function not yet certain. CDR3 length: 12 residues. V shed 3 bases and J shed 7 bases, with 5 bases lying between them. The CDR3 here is CASSWGNSPLHF. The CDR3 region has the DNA TGTGCCAGCAGCTGGGGAAATTCACCCCTCCACTTT.

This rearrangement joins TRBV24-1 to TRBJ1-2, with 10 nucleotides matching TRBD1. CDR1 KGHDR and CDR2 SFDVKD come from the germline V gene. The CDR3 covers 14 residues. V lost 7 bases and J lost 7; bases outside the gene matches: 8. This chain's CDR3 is CATSPGQGYRGYTF. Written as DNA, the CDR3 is TGTGCCACCAGCCCGGGACAGGGGTATCGTGGCTACACCTTC.

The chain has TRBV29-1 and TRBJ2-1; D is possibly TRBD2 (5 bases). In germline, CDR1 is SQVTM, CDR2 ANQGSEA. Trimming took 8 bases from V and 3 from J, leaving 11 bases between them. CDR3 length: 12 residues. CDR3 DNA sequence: TGCAGCCTGAGGGCAAGCTACAATGAGCAGTTCTTC. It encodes CSLRASYNEQFF.

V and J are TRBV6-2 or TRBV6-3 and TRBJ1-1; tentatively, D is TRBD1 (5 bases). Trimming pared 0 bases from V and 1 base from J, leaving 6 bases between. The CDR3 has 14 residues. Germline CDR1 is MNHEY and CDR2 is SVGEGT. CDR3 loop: CASSYSQGNTEAFF. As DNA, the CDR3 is TGTGCCAGCAGTTACTCCCAGGGGAACACTGAAGCTTTCTTT.

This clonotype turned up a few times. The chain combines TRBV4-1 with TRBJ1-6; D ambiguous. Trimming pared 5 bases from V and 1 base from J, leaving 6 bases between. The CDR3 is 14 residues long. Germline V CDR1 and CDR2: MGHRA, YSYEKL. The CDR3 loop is CASSAQSYNSPLHF. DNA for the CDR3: TGCGCCAGCAGCGCGCAATCCTATAATTCACCCCTCCACTTT.

CDR3 bases: TGTGCCAGCAGCTTAGTGGGTCAGGGCCCAGATACGCAGTATTTT. Translated, it gives CASSLVGQGPDTQYF. V is TRBV11-2 and J is TRBJ2-3; perhaps TRBD1 as D (5 bases). The CDR3 loop spans 15 amino acids. CDR1 SGHAT and CDR2 FQNNGV come from the germline V gene. V lost 1 base and J 4 bases, leaving 12 bases between the germline ends.